The present entry profiles one TCR beta chain with its context. Some clones are missing from TCRdb's copy, which holds only in-frame ones; the method was immunoSEQ multiplex PCR. Of about 260,000 clones in the sample, about 80% were seen once. The record originates from a study of blood T cell repertoires in COVID-19. The germline V gene has CDR1 LGHNA and CDR2 YSLEER. Unmatched junction bases numbered 2, after V lost 0 bases and J lost 4 bases. This CDR3 has 14 residues. Sequencing was done on a sample of peripheral blood. The J gene is TRBJ1-2, the V gene TRBV4-3, with TRBD1 matching 7 bases. This clonotype was obtained from a woman older than 75 with acute or convalescent COVID-19. The CDR3, as DNA: TGCGCCAGCAGCCAAGATCCAGGGGGCTATGGCTACACCTTC. Its translation: CASSQDPGGYGYTF.